This T cell receptor (beta chain) was profiled in a study of blood T cell repertoires in COVID-19. The CDR3 is made up of 15 amino acids. CDR1 and CDR2 from the germline V gene are MDHEN and SYDVKM. The junction had 7 bases not matched to a gene; V was cut back by 7 bases and J by 0 bases. Assay: immunoSEQ multiplex PCR; the TCRdb copy retains only in-frame clones and omits some. The data contain about 160,000 clones, about 86% of them singletons. The origin of this receptor is a woman between 65 and 79 years old with COVID-19, enrolled during active disease. Sequenced material: peripheral blood. The rearrangement links TRBV28 to TRBJ2-3, with 7 bases fitting TRBD1. The CDR3 DNA sequence: TGTGCCAGCACCCCGACAGGGATGAGCACAGATACGCAGTATTTT. It yields the protein CASTPTGMSTDTQYF. The variable domain in full, with the rest retrieved from reference TRBV28 and TRBJ2-3, is DVKVTQSSRYLVKRTGEKVFLECVQDMDHENMFWYRQDPGLGLRLIYFSYDVKMKEKGDIPEGYSVSREKKERFSLILESASTNQTSMYLCASTPTGMSTDTQYFGPGTRLTVL.